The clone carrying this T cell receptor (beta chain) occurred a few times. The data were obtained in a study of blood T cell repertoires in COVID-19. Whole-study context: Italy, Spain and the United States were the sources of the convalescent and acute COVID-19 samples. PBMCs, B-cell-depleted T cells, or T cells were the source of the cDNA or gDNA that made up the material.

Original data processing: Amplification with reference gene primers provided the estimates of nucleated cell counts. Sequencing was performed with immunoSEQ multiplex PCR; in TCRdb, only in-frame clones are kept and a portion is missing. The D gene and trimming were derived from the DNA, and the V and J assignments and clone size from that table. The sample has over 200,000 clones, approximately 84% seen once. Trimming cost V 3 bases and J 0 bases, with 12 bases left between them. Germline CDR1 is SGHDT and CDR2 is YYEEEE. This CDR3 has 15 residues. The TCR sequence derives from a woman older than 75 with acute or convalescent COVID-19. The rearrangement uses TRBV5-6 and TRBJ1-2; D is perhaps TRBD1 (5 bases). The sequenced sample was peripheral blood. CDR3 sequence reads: CASSYQPTANYGYTF. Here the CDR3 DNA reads TGTGCCAGCAGCTACCAACCGACAGCTAACTATGGCTACACCTTC.